The clone carrying this TCR beta chain was observed a handful of times. The target antigen is unknown. MiXCR, run by TCRdb on the reads, gives a single entry per CDR3 protein. The sample records roughly 340,000 distinct CDR3 sequences, 25% to 35% being singletons. This sample is part of a study of T cell repertoires in cytomegalovirus infection. Across the whole study: Well-studied HLA-B-restricted CMV epitopes were used in the study alongside recently identified HLA-C-restricted ones. Public TCR beta signature analysis indicated the presence of both CMV infection and matching HLA type. The study's findings and limits: HLA-C-restricted CMV clonotypes gave the most frequent clonotype in two of eight donors. Public TCR beta family frequency separated CMV-and-HLA carriers, including in an independent cohort.

Losses at the gene ends were 3 bases for V and 5 bases for J; bases not matched to a gene: 0. This CDR3 comprises 15 residues. Germline V lookup: CDR1 LGHDT, CDR2 YNNKEL (reference sequence). The sequences come from cultured PBMCs, collected from culture after CMV antigen stimulation. The chain has TRBV3-1 and TRBJ2-2, with TRBD2 matching over 13 bases. This receptor was obtained from a human donor in good health (CMV status not recorded). Some clones in this sample may be carry-over from other donors' samples. DNA of the CDR3: TGTGCCAGCAGCCAGGGACTAGCGGGAACCGGGGAGCTGTTTTTT. It encodes CASSQGLAGTGELFF.